The 31 T cell receptor beta chains below come from one sample, sequenced in a study of Ad26.COV2.S vaccination and SARS-CoV-2 variants. TCRdb's copy holds only in-frame clones and misses some; the assay was immunoSEQ multiplex PCR. Of about 680,000 clones detected, around 90% appear once; the ten largest clones hold approximately 1.5%. Treatment indicated: roughly 19 received Ad26.COV2.S at low or high dose, single or two shots; five or six received placebo; per-sample allocation not given. Samples analyzed were those drawn on day 63 after the first vaccine or placebo injection. The source material was peripheral blood, sampled in a trial of Ad26.COV2.S vaccine versus placebo. The receptors originated from a person between 18 and 60 years old who received the Ad26.COV2.S COVID-19 vaccine or a placebo.

As regards this clone: Other DNA sequences in this specimen translate into the identical CDR3. CDR3 sequence (DNA): TGTGCCAGCAGTGATGGGACAACTAATGAAAAACTGTTTTTT. Translation: CASSDGTTNEKLFF. The chain is built from TRBV6-1 and TRBJ1-4; D remains unclear. Germline CDR1 MNHNS, CDR2 SASEGT. The CDR3 sequence is 14 residues long. Trimming pared 3 bases from V and 0 bases from J, leaving 5 bases between.

V and J are TRBV12-3 or TRBV12-4 and TRBJ2-2, with D perhaps TRBD2 (5 bases). The CDR3 is 13 amino acids. V was cut by 5 bases and J by 6 bases, with 10 bases left in between. DNA of the CDR3: TGTGCCAGCAGTCCCCCGGGGTCCGGGGAGCTGTTTTTT. Its translation is CASSPPGSGELFF.

CDR3 nucleotide sequence: TGTGCCTTCCGGACTAGCGGGAGGATCGATGAGCAGTTCTTC. It encodes CAFRTSGRIDEQFF. V and J are TRBV30 and TRBJ2-1; TRBD2 agrees at 14 bases. Trimming cost V 7 bases and J 8 bases; bases outside gene matches: 7. CDR1 and CDR2 from the germline V gene are GTSNPN and SVGIG (reference sequence). The CDR3 runs 14 residues.

In DNA form, the CDR3 reads TGTGCCAGCTCACCCTCGACTAGCGGGAGTTCCTACAATGAGCAGTTCTTC. Protein product: CASSPSTSGSSYNEQFF. The V and J genes are TRBV18 and TRBJ2-1, with 12 bases lining up with TRBD2. V lost 3 bases to trimming and J lost 1 base; unmatched junction nucleotides: 4. The CDR3 loop spans 17 amino acids. Germline-derived CDR1 and CDR2 are KGHSH and LQKENI. Together with reference TRBV18 and TRBJ2-1, the CDR3 gives the full variable domain: NAGVMQNPRHLVRRRGQEARLRCSPMKGHSHVYWYRQLPEEGLKFMVYLQKENIIDESGMPKERFSAEFPKEGPSILRIQQVVRGDSAAYFCASSPSTSGSSYNEQFFGPGTRLTVL.

The chain carries TRBV7-2 and TRBJ1-2; weak D call: TRBD1 (6 bases). This CDR3 is 13 amino acids long. Trimming shortened V by 4 bases and J by 6 bases, and 12 bases separated the two germline ends. Germline V CDR1 and CDR2: SGHTA, FQGNSA. DNA for the CDR3: TGTGCCAGCAGCTCCTGGACAGAGGATGGCTACACCTTC. It encodes CASSSWTEDGYTF.

This clone is a singleton in its sample. V gene TRBV11-2 combines with J gene TRBJ1-2; D is possibly TRBD1 (6 bases). CDR1 and CDR2 (germline): SGHAT, FQNNGV. With 6 bases removed from V and 2 bases from J, the gap between germline ends came to 16 bases. The CDR3 spans 15 residues. The CDR3 sequence is CASRPTGSENYGYTF. CDR3 in DNA: TGTGCCAGCAGGCCTACAGGGTCTGAGAACTATGGCTACACCTTC.

The chain couples TRBV2 to TRBJ1-6; no clear D gene. CDR1 SNHLY and CDR2 FYNNEI come from the germline V gene. Trimming cost V 4 bases and J 7 bases, with 8 bases left between them. This CDR3 spans 13 amino acids. CDR3 nucleotides: TGTGCCAGCAGTGTTATCTTAAATTCACCCCTCCACTTT. Translating it yields CASSVILNSPLHF.

V is TRBV5-6 and J is TRBJ2-1, with D possibly being TRBD1 or TRBD2 (5 bases each). This CDR3 region has 13 residues. Trimming took 2 bases from V and 5 from J, leaving 8 bases between them. In germline, CDR1 is SGHDT, CDR2 YYEEEE. CDR3 amino acids: CASSFPGHNEQFF. CDR3 DNA sequence: TGTGCCAGCAGCTTCCCGGGGCACAATGAGCAGTTCTTC.

This chain uses TRBV5-5 with TRBJ1-4, with D perhaps TRBD1 (6 bases). CDR3 length: 15 amino acids. Trimming cost V 3 bases and J 10 bases, with 19 bases left between them. Germline lookup yields CDR1 SGHKS and CDR2 YYEKEE (reference sequence). The CDR3 DNA reads TGTGCCAGCAGCTCGGACTGGACAGTACTAGGAAAACTGTTTTTT. This encodes CASSSDWTVLGKLFF.

The gene calls are TRBV6-5 and TRBJ2-1; D is unresolved. CDR3 size: 15 residues. Trimming stripped 7 bases from V and 3 bases from J, with 16 bases between. The germline CDR1 and CDR2 sequences are MNHEY and SVGAGI. The CDR3 nucleotides read TGTGCCAGCACCCCCAAGGCGGAGCTCTACAATGAGCAGTTCTTC. Translated: CASTPKAELYNEQFF.

This chain uses TRBV30 with TRBJ1-6; D unresolved. The CDR3 extends over 12 amino acids. From germline, CDR1 is GTSNPN and CDR2 SVGIG (reference sequence). Trimming took 5 bases from V and 6 from J, leaving 8 bases between them. The CDR3, as DNA: TGTGCCTGGGGACGGATTAATTCACCCCTCCACTTT. Its protein product is CAWGRINSPLHF.

This clone appeared a single time. The rearrangement links TRBV5-8 to TRBJ2-5; D is uncertain. This CDR3 spans 14 amino acids. V lost 7 bases and J 4 bases, leaving 17 bases between the germline ends. Germline V CDR1 and CDR2: SGHTS, YDEGEE. The DNA for the CDR3 is TGTGCCAGCGGCTATTTTAGGGCAGGAGAGACCCAGTACTTC. It codes for CASGYFRAGETQYF.

The rearrangement uses TRBV12-3 or TRBV12-4 and TRBJ1-1, with D unresolved. Deletions cut 2 bases from V and 6 bases from J, with 4 bases between. The CDR3 sequence is 11 residues long. CDR3 loop: CASSLSPEAFF. The CDR3 DNA reads as TGTGCCAGCAGTTTAAGCCCTGAAGCTTTCTTT.

V gene TRBV27 combines with J gene TRBJ2-7; tentative D call: TRBD2 (6 bases). Trimming took off 8 bases at V and 3 bases at J, with 14 bases between the two ends. Per the germline V gene, CDR1 is MNHEY and CDR2 is SMNVEV (reference sequence). The CDR3 covers 13 residues. CDR3 in amino acids: CASGMGGSYEQYF. For the CDR3, the DNA is TGTGCCAGCGGGATGGGGGGTAGCTACGAGCAGTACTTC.

V and J are TRBV5-8 and TRBJ2-5, with 9 bases identical to TRBD1. This CDR3 is built from 15 residues. V trimming: 0 bases; J trimming: 4 bases; junction bases outside the gene matches: 4. The V gene's germline CDR1 is SGHTS and CDR2 YDEGEE. CDR3 nucleotide sequence: TGTGCCAGCAGCTTGGTTGGGACAGGGACAGAGACCCAGTACTTC. Its translation is CASSLVGTGTETQYF.

A note on this clone: At one end, the junction sequence differs from germline, possibly due to a read error. The chain recombines TRBV5-1 with TRBJ1-1; no clear D. The CDR3 is made up of 13 amino acids. Germline CDR1 reads SGHRS; CDR2 reads YFSETQ. The CDR3 is CASSLSLNAEAFF. In DNA, the CDR3 is TGCGCCAGCAGCTTGTCCCTGAACGCTGAAGCTTTCTTT. Supplemented by reference TRBV5-1 and TRBJ1-1, the full variable domain reads KAGVTQTPRYLIKTRGQQVTLSCSPISGHRSVSWYQQTPGQGLQFLFEYFSETQRNKGNFPGRFSGRQFSNSRSEMNVSTLELGDSALYLCASSLSLNAEAFFGQGTRLTVV.

Worth noting for this clone: This sample includes further DNA sequences coding for the same CDR3. This rearrangement joins TRBV6-2 or TRBV6-3 to TRBJ1-4; no firm D call. Trimming cost V 6 bases and J 0 bases, with 11 bases left between them. Germline CDR1 reads MNHEY; CDR2 reads SVGEGT. This CDR3 comprises 15 residues. The CDR3 DNA sequence: TGTGCCAGCAGCCGTCCGGGCGCAACTAATGAAAAACTGTTTTTT. This encodes CASSRPGATNEKLFF.

The chain is built from TRBV7-4 and TRBJ2-2; TRBD2 aligns across 9 bases. V lost 4 bases and J lost 8; bases outside the gene matches: 14. Germline V gene lookup returns CDR1 SGHVT and CDR2 SQSDAQ. The CDR3 has 17 amino acids. The CDR3 nucleotides read TGTGCCAGCAGCTACACCGGGACTAGCTCAAAGTGGGGGGAGCTGTTTTTT. Protein sequence: CASSYTGTSSKWGELFF.

This sequence joins TRBV2 and TRBJ1-2; D call uncertain. Germline V gene data show CDR1 as SNHLY and CDR2 as FYNNEI. This CDR3 is 13 amino acids long. The V end was cut by 6 bases, the J end by 2 bases, with 10 bases between. DNA for the CDR3: TGTGCCAGCAGGCTGACTGGAAACTATGGCTACACCTTC. Protein: CASRLTGNYGYTF.

The chain couples TRBV11-2 to TRBJ2-1; 9 positions match TRBD1. The germline gives CDR1 SGHAT, CDR2 FQNNGV. CDR3 length equals 15 residues. With 4 bases clipped from V and 8 bases from J, the junction kept 9 bases outside the gene matches. CDR3 nucleotides: TGTGCCAGCAGCTCGCCGGGACAGGGTTATCATGAGCAGTTCTTC. Protein: CASSSPGQGYHEQFF.

The chain uses TRBV29-1 and TRBJ2-7, with TRBD1 as a possible D gene (5 bases). The CDR3 is 11 residues long. Germline V gene data show CDR1 as SQVTM and CDR2 as ANQGSEA. V was cut by 4 bases and J by 5 bases, with 9 bases left in between. As DNA, the CDR3 is TGCAGCGTTGGCCCAGGGAACGAGCAGTACTTC. It specifies CSVGPGNEQYF.

The V gene is TRBV5-8, the J gene TRBJ2-7; no reliable D call. CDR1 and CDR2 from the germline V gene are SGHTS and YDEGEE. V was clipped by 6 bases and J by 4 bases, with 8 bases between them. The CDR3 is 11 residues long. The CDR3 bases are TGTGCCAGCACCCGGACGTACGAGCAGTACTTC. This gives the protein CASTRTYEQYF.

The V and J genes are TRBV23-1 and TRBJ1-4; maybe TRBD1 (6 bases). TRBV23-1 is flagged as an ORF with uncertain function. The CDR3 has 12 amino acids. V was clipped by 8 bases and J by 14 bases, with 18 bases between them. CDR3 loop: CASAASGHRLFF. The DNA of the CDR3 is TGCGCCAGCGCAGCGTCGGGACACAGGCTGTTTTTT.

This rearrangement joins TRBV2 to TRBJ2-7, with 7 bases fitting TRBD1. V dropped 7 bases and J dropped 2; count of bases not matched to a gene: 5. CDR1 SNHLY and CDR2 FYNNEI come from the germline V gene. The CDR3 contains 13 residues. CDR3: CASKTGQAYEQYF. The CDR3 nucleotides are TGTGCCAGCAAGACAGGGCAAGCCTACGAGCAGTACTTC.

V and J are TRBV7-2 and TRBJ2-1, with no clear D. The CDR3 is 13 residues long. V was cut by 1 base and J by 9 bases, with 10 bases left in between. CDR1 and CDR2 from the germline V gene are SGHTA and FQGNSA. CDR3 nucleotides: TGTGCCAGCAGCTTAGACGTGGTGGGTGAGCAGTTCTTC. As protein: CASSLDVVGEQFF.

V and J are TRBV5-1 and TRBJ2-7, with TRBD1 as a possible D gene (6 bases). CDR1 SGHRS and CDR2 YFSETQ come from the germline V gene. Between the trimmed V and J ends, which lost 5 bases and 6 bases, there was a span of 12 bases. CDR3 size: 12 residues. The CDR3 DNA reads TGCGCCAGCAGGGCGGACAGATTCGAGCAGTACTTC. This gives the protein CASRADRFEQYF.

J is TRBJ2-7 and V is TRBV6-5, with 7 bases fitting TRBD2. The CDR3 consists of 15 residues. The V and J ends lost 2 bases and 2 bases, in that order; junction bases with no gene match: 6. Germline-derived CDR1 and CDR2 are MNHEY and SVGAGI. The CDR3 DNA is TGTGCCAGCAGTTACAGTGGCGGGAGCCCCTACGAGCAGTACTTC. Translation gives CASSYSGGSPYEQYF.

V gene TRBV20-1 combines with J gene TRBJ1-4; 7 bases fit TRBD1. The length of the CDR3 is 11 residues. CDR1 and CDR2 (germline): DFQATT, SNEGSKA (reference sequence). CDR3 loop: CYRGAFEKLFF. DNA for the CDR3: TGCTACAGGGGCGCCTTTGAAAAACTGTTTTTT.

The chain employs TRBV20-1 and TRBJ2-3, with 7 bases matching TRBD2. CDR3 length: 15 residues. J was trimmed by 3 bases and V by 3 bases; bases with no gene match: 9. CDR1 is DFQATT and CDR2 is SNEGSKA in the germline V gene (reference sequence). The chain's CDR3 is CSASHQREGTDTQYF. DNA for the CDR3: TGCAGTGCTAGTCACCAAAGGGAGGGGACAGATACGCAGTATTTT.

The rearrangement uses TRBV19 and TRBJ1-2; D may be TRBD1 (5 bases). Germline lookup yields CDR1 LNHDA and CDR2 SQIVND (reference sequence). V lost 5 bases and J lost 3, with 16 bases in between. The length of the CDR3 is 15 residues. CDR3 bases: TGTGCCAGTAGTGACAGAGGGGCCCGATACTATGGCTACACCTTC. It specifies CASSDRGARYYGYTF.

CDR3 coding DNA: TGTGCCAGCAGCCAAGGAGCCTCCCGGGATACGCAGTATTTT. Translating it yields CASSQGASRDTQYF. The chain recombines TRBV4-2 with TRBJ2-3; D unclear. Trimming shortened V by 1 base and J by 6 bases, and 11 bases separated the two germline ends. The germline V gene encodes CDR1 LGHNA and CDR2 YNFKEQ. This CDR3 is built from 14 residues.